The sample holds many counts of the clone carrying this T cell receptor beta chain. Hyperthyroidism of Graves' type that showed no ophthalmopathy progression within 18 months was stable. The patients, who ranged from 18 to 65 in age, presented with newly diagnosed hyperthyroidism lasting under 2 months. The study based diagnoses on clinical symptoms, serum thyroxine and TRAb, thyroid ultrasound and orbital computed tomography. Using RNA transcripts as the source, TCR beta CDR3 regions were amplified. A set of HTBI primers served as the primers for a first-round RT-PCR of the TCR CDR3. TCRdb re-called the multiplex PCR reads through MiXCR, storing one row per CDR3 protein. This repertoire shows more than 350,000 distinct CDR3 sequences, approximately 15% found once; its top ten account for 30% to 35%. The sample comes from a study of T cells in Graves' hyperthyroidism and ophthalmopathy. This CDR3 has 11 amino acids. The germline gives CDR1 MDHEN, CDR2 SYDVKM. Trimming took 4 bases from V and 7 from J, leaving 5 bases between them.

Input material: blood. The rearrangement uses TRBV28 and TRBJ1-5; D is unclear. This clonotype was sampled from a woman aged 25-40 years with Graves' hyperthyroidism. CDR3 sequence (DNA): TGTGCCAGCAGTTCGACCCAGCCCCAGCATTTT. It translates to CASSSTQPQHF.